This record covers a single TCR beta chain. This sample was included in a study of control samples from healthy donors and cancer patients. Generated by immunoSEQ multiplex PCR, the TCRdb table keeps only in-frame clones and is missing some. The data show around 43,000 clones, about 94% seen once. This TCR came from a woman aged 50 to 65 in good health. The sequenced sample consisted of blood.

CDR3 nucleotide sequence: TGTGCCAGTAGTCCTGGACAGGGAGATACGCAGTATTTT. Its protein is CASSPGQGDTQYF. The J gene is TRBJ2-3, the V gene TRBV19, with 8 bases identical to TRBD1. The germline CDR1 and CDR2 sequences are LNHDA and SQIVND (reference sequence). The CDR3 is 13 amino acids. The V segment lost 5 bases and the J segment 5 bases; nucleotides outside the gene matches: 3.